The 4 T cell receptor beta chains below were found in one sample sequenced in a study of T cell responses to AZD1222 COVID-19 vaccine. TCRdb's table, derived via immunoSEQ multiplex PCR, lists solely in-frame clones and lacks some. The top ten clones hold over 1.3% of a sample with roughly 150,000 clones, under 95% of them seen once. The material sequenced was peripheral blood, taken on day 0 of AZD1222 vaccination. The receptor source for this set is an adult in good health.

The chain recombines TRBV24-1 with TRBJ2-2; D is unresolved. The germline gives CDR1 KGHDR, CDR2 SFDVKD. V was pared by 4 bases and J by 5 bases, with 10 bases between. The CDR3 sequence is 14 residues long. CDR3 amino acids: CATSDSGSTGELFF. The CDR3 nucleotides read TGTGCCACCAGTGACTCTGGATCGACCGGGGAGCTGTTTTTT.

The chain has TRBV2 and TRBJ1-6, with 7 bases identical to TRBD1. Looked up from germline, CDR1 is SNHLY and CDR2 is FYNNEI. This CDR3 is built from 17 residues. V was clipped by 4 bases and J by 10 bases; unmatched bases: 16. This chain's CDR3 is CASSGVTGLLSGSPLHF. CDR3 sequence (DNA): TGTGCCAGCAGTGGGGTGACAGGGCTTTTGTCTGGGTCACCCCTCCACTTT.

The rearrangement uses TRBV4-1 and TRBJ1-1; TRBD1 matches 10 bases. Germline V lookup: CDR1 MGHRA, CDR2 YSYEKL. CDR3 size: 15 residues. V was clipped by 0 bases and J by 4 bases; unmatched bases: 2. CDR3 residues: CASSQEGTGVTEAFF. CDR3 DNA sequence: TGCGCCAGCAGCCAAGAAGGGACAGGGGTCACTGAAGCTTTCTTT.

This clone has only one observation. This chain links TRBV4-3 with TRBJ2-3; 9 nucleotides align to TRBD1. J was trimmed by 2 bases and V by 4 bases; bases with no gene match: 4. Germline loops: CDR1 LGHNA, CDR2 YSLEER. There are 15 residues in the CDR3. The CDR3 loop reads CASSLWTGATDTQYF. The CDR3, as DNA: TGCGCCAGCAGCCTCTGGACAGGGGCCACAGATACGCAGTATTTT.